These 3 T cell receptor beta chains were sequenced from one sample in a study of blood T cell repertoires in COVID-19. Some clones are missing from TCRdb's copy, which holds only in-frame ones; the method was immunoSEQ multiplex PCR. This sample carries around 150,000 clones, over 75% of them seen once, and the ten largest clones take approximately 11%. The sample was peripheral blood. The receptors shown here come from a human donor in a cohort sampled during active COVID-19.

J is TRBJ1-1 and V is TRBV19, with 8 bases aligning to TRBD1. Germline-derived CDR1 and CDR2 are LNHDA and SQIVND (reference sequence). Trimming removed 4 bases from V and 0 bases from J; junction bases left unmatched: 7. This CDR3 contains 16 residues. The CDR3 loop is CASSRDPGGMNTEAFF. CDR3 coding DNA: TGTGCCAGTAGTAGGGATCCAGGGGGCATGAACACTGAAGCTTTCTTT. Full variable domain (outside the CDR3, taken from reference TRBV19 and TRBJ1-1): DGGITQSPKYLFRKEGQNVTLSCEQNLNHDAMYWYRQDPGQGLRLIYYSQIVNDFQKGDIAEGYSVSREKKESFPLTVTSAQKNPTAFYLCASSRDPGGMNTEAFFGQGTRLTVV.

This clone appeared once. The V gene is TRBV7-2, the J gene TRBJ1-3; 7 bases align to TRBD1. Germline assignment: CDR1 SGHTA and CDR2 FQGNSA. CDR3 length: 15 amino acids. V trimming: 7 bases; J trimming: 4 bases; junction bases outside the gene matches: 10. CDR3 DNA sequence: TGTGCCAGCAACCCGACAGGGAGGTCCGGAAACACCATATATTTT. This codes for CASNPTGRSGNTIYF.

The chain recombines TRBV27 with TRBJ1-6; 7 bases match TRBD1. V shed 4 bases, J shed 4 bases, and the junction held 7 bases outside the gene matches. The germline V gene has CDR1 MNHEY and CDR2 SMNVEV (reference sequence). This CDR3 has 16 amino acids. CDR3: CASSSPGQRYNSPLHF. CDR3 sequence (DNA): TGTGCCAGCAGTTCCCCGGGACAGCGATATAATTCACCCCTCCACTTT.